The source of this TCR beta chain is a study of naive CD8 T cells in extremely preterm neonates. TCRdb keeps only in-frame clones here, not all; method: immunoSEQ multiplex PCR. The data show 25,000 or so clones, 70% to 90% seen once. Points on this clone: Its antigen is not known.

Findings of the study overall: Compared with older groups, preterm CDR3s were shorter, with fewer N additions and less trimming. Productive template counts varied among preterm samples, a noted limitation. Preterm neonates had significantly lower iChao1 richness than other age groups.

Samples were taken at extremely preterm deliveries at roughly 23-28 weeks of gestation. Germline assignment: CDR1 GTSNPN and CDR2 SVGIG (reference sequence). The length of the CDR3 is 11 residues. V gave up 5 bases and J gave up 4 bases, with 6 bases separating them. Sequencing was carried out using naive CD8+ T cells from cord blood. The receptor was derived from a boy who was born preterm. The chain is built from TRBV30 and TRBJ1-5, with D possibly TRBD1 on 5 matching bases. The CDR3 nucleotides read TGTGCCTGGGGACAAAATCAGCCCCAGCATTTT. Amino acid sequence: CAWGQNQPQHF.